The 19 T cell receptor beta chains below all came from one sample that was sequenced in a study of blood T cell repertoires in COVID-19. Sequencing used immunoSEQ multiplex PCR; TCRdb keeps in-frame clones, though not all of them. Here the sample spans about 400,000 clones, 85% to 90% being singletons. The sequenced sample was PBMCs or T cells enriched from blood (not recorded which). These receptors were obtained from a woman in her twenties or thirties with acute COVID-19.

The V gene is TRBV18, the J gene TRBJ1-3, with TRBD1 matching over 8 bases. Per germline, CDR1 KGHSH and CDR2 LQKENI. V shed 5 bases and J 4 bases; nucleotides not matched to a gene: 4. CDR3 length equals 14 residues. DNA for the CDR3: TGTGCCAGCTCAAGACAGGGGAAAGGAAACACCATATATTTT. Translated: CASSRQGKGNTIYF. The complete variable domain, with remaining parts taken from reference TRBV18 and TRBJ1-3, reads NAGVMQNPRHLVRRRGQEARLRCSPMKGHSHVYWYRQLPEEGLKFMVYLQKENIIDESGMPKERFSAEFPKEGPSILRIQQVVRGDSAAYFCASSRQGKGNTIYFGEGSWLTVV.

This clone was seen only once. This chain joins TRBV30 and TRBJ1-4; D may be TRBD1 (6 bases). CDR1 and CDR2 from the germline V gene are GTSNPN and SVGIG (reference sequence). Trimming removed 1 base from V and 5 bases from J, with 14 bases in between. The length of the CDR3 is 15 residues. The CDR3 sequence is CAWSAGGQGNEKLFF. The CDR3 DNA follows: TGTGCCTGGAGTGCCGGCGGGCAGGGGAATGAAAAACTGTTTTTT.

This clone occurred a few times. The chain combines TRBV9 with TRBJ2-3; D is unresolved. In germline, CDR1 is SGDLS, CDR2 YYNGEE. The CDR3 length is 13 residues. V was cut by 3 bases and J by 0 bases, with 5 bases left in between. CDR3 in amino acids: CASSAVSTDTQYF. In nucleotides, the CDR3 is TGTGCCAGCAGCGCCGTCAGCACAGATACGCAGTATTTT. Based on the CDR3 plus reference TRBV9 and TRBJ2-3, the full variable domain is DSGVTQTPKHLITATGQRVTLRCSPRSGDLSVYWYQQSLDQGLQFLIQYYNGEERAKGNILERFSAQQFPDLHSELNLSSLELGDSALYFCASSAVSTDTQYFGPGTRLTVL.

The V call is TRBV7-9, the J call TRBJ1-1; 9 nucleotides align to TRBD1. The CDR3 spans 13 residues. Germline loops: CDR1 SEHNR, CDR2 FQNEAQ (reference sequence). The trim removed 5 bases at V and 5 bases at J, leaving 3 bases unmatched. CDR3 loop: CASSGQGQTEAFF. The CDR3 nucleotides are TGTGCCAGCAGCGGACAGGGGCAGACTGAAGCTTTCTTT.

CDR3 coding DNA: TGTGCCAGCAGTCTACGGGGGGCGGGGACTGAAGCTTTCTTT. Protein: CASSLRGAGTEAFF. V gene TRBV2 combines with J gene TRBJ1-1; maybe TRBD1 (6 bases). Germline V CDR1 and CDR2: SNHLY, FYNNEI. The CDR3 contains 14 residues. V dropped 5 bases and J dropped 5 bases, with 15 bases sitting between them.

V and J are TRBV6-1 and TRBJ1-6; D unclear. CDR3 length: 15 amino acids. Trimming removed 0 bases at V and 2 bases at J, with 5 bases between. The germline CDR1 and CDR2 sequences are MNHNS and SASEGT. CDR3 nucleotides: TGTGCCAGCAGTGAAGCGGGCCCCTATAATTCACCCCTCCACTTT. It translates to CASSEAGPYNSPLHF.

The rearrangement uses TRBV7-2 and TRBJ2-5; 8 bases map to TRBD2. CDR3 length equals 15 residues. V shed 2 bases, J shed 4 bases, and the junction held 6 bases outside the gene matches. Germline CDR1 reads SGHTA; CDR2 reads FQGNSA. The CDR3 spells CASSLSRGGGETQYF. The CDR3 DNA reads TGTGCCAGCAGCTTATCACGGGGGGGCGGAGAGACCCAGTACTTC.

The rearrangement uses TRBV4-1 and TRBJ1-4; the D is unclear. Germline assignment: CDR1 MGHRA and CDR2 YSYEKL. Trimming stripped 3 bases from V and 8 bases from J, with 10 bases between. This CDR3 spans 13 amino acids. CDR3: CASSHPTREKLFF. Here the CDR3 DNA reads TGCGCCAGCAGCCACCCGACACGAGAAAAACTGTTTTTT.

The chain employs TRBV24-1 and TRBJ1-1, with D unresolved. V lost 2 bases and J 8 bases, leaving 14 bases between the germline ends. From germline, CDR1 is KGHDR and CDR2 SFDVKD. CDR3 length: 14 residues. The CDR3 reads CATSDSGELREAFF. The CDR3 DNA sequence: TGTGCCACCAGTGATTCTGGGGAGCTGAGGGAAGCTTTCTTT.

This clone is a singleton in its sample. The chain links TRBV18 to TRBJ1-4, with 8 bases fitting TRBD1. Per germline, CDR1 KGHSH and CDR2 LQKENI. The CDR3 contains 15 residues. After removal of 4 bases from V and 3 bases from J, the junction contained 4 bases not matched to a gene. CDR3: CASSLDRVPNEKLFF. The CDR3 region has the DNA TGTGCCAGCTCACTGGACAGGGTACCTAATGAAAAACTGTTTTTT.

The rearrangement uses TRBV4-2 and TRBJ2-7, with TRBD1 identical over 7 bases. Germline CDR1 is LGHNA and CDR2 is YNFKEQ. This CDR3 spans 16 amino acids. With 2 bases clipped from V and 1 base from J, the junction kept 8 bases outside the gene matches. The CDR3 nucleotides read TGTGCCAGCAGCCAACGTACCGGGACAGCTTCCTACGAGCAGTACTTC. This codes for CASSQRTGTASYEQYF.

The gene calls are TRBV24-1 and TRBJ2-2; TRBD1 aligns across 8 bases. With 4 bases clipped from V and 6 bases from J, the junction kept 9 bases outside the gene matches. The CDR3 has 16 residues. Germline assignment: CDR1 KGHDR and CDR2 SFDVKD. The CDR3 protein is CATSDPGQVYPGELFF. Written as DNA, the CDR3 is TGTGCCACCAGTGACCCGGGACAGGTCTACCCCGGGGAGCTGTTTTTT.

The CDR3 spells CSASWSANTGELFF. DNA of the CDR3: TGCAGTGCTAGTTGGTCGGCGAACACCGGGGAGCTGTTTTTT. This rearrangement joins TRBV20-1 to TRBJ2-2; D gene ambiguous. V lost 3 bases and J 0 bases, leaving 8 bases between the germline ends. The CDR3 totals 14 residues. Germline values: CDR1 DFQATT, CDR2 SNEGSKA (reference sequence).

This sequence joins TRBV5-6 and TRBJ2-4; possibly TRBD1 for D (6 bases). Per germline, CDR1 SGHDT and CDR2 YYEEEE. The CDR3 consists of 15 residues. Trimming left V 4 bases short and J 6 bases short, with 17 bases between. The CDR3 nucleotides are TGTGCCAGCAGCATAGGGACATTACAAGGAAACATTCAGTACTTC. Translated, it gives CASSIGTLQGNIQYF.

The chain couples TRBV9 to TRBJ1-2; D unresolved. Germline-derived CDR1 and CDR2 are SGDLS and YYNGEE. With 6 bases removed from V and 5 bases from J, the gap between germline ends came to 14 bases. The CDR3 is made up of 13 amino acids. This CDR3 reads CASKADIPYGYTF. The CDR3 region has the DNA TGTGCCAGCAAGGCAGACATTCCATATGGCTACACCTTC.

A single count supports this clone. This rearrangement joins TRBV9 to TRBJ2-7, with D perhaps TRBD2 (6 bases). Looked up from germline, CDR1 is SGDLS and CDR2 is YYNGEE. This CDR3 is 15 amino acids long. Trimming removed 0 bases from V and 2 bases from J, with 12 bases in between. CDR3 sequence reads: CASSVAGGDTYEQYF. The CDR3 DNA reads TGTGCCAGCAGCGTAGCCGGGGGAGATACCTACGAGCAGTACTTC.

The chain employs TRBV24-1 and TRBJ1-2; 7 bases agree with TRBD1. Germline V lookup: CDR1 KGHDR, CDR2 SFDVKD. J was trimmed by 7 bases and V by 4 bases; bases with no gene match: 11. The CDR3 has 15 residues. In nucleotides, the CDR3 is TGTGCCACCAGTGACCAACCGACAGGGAATGTTGGCTACACCTTC. Translated: CATSDQPTGNVGYTF.

The CDR3 DNA sequence: TGTGCCAGCAGCGGGGACAGCTCTAGCACAGATACGCAGTATTTT. Amino acid sequence: CASSGDSSSTDTQYF. The chain couples TRBV5-6 to TRBJ2-3, with 7 bases identical to TRBD1. CDR1 and CDR2 (germline): SGHDT, YYEEEE. V gave up 4 bases and J gave up 0 bases; unmatched junction bases: 5. The CDR3 has 15 residues.

The J gene is TRBJ1-2, the V gene TRBV11-2; TRBD1 might be the D (5 bases). The V end lost 5 bases, the J end lost 8 bases, and 21 bases lay between the germline ends. The germline V gene has CDR1 SGHAT and CDR2 FQNNGV. The CDR3 is 15 amino acids. The CDR3 reads CASSPSGRAGWGYTF. Here the CDR3 DNA reads TGTGCCAGCAGCCCCTCAGGGAGGGCAGGCTGGGGCTACACCTTC.